A single sample is the source of the 28 T cell receptor beta chains below, sequenced in a study of early T cells in non-severe SARS-CoV-2 infection. TCRdb re-derived calls from the 5' RACE reads in MiXCR, one entry per CDR3 protein. The data contain around 58,000 distinct CDR3 sequences, less than 5% of them singletons. Sequencing was done on a sample of whole blood. These receptors came from an adult who was a healthcare worker with PCR-confirmed SARS-CoV-2 infection or an uninfected control (not recorded which).

This clonotype appeared many times. The gene calls are TRBV5-1 and TRBJ2-2, with 8 positions matching TRBD1. Germline V gives CDR1 SGHRS, CDR2 YFSETQ. There are 15 residues in the CDR3. V was clipped by 4 bases and J by 5 bases; unmatched bases: 7. The CDR3 reads CASSAGQVNTGELFF. The CDR3 coding sequence is TGCGCCAGCAGCGCGGGACAGGTCAATACCGGGGAGCTGTTTTTT.

For the CDR3, the DNA is TGTGCCAGCAGCCCTGCACATGAAATCTATAGCAATCAGCCCCAGCATTTT. This gives the protein CASSPAHEIYSNQPQHF. The rearrangement links TRBV12-3 or TRBV12-4 to TRBJ1-5; D is undetermined. V was pared by 6 bases and J by 0 bases, with 18 bases between. There are 17 residues in the CDR3.

This clonotype was counted between two and nine times. The chain combines TRBV3-1 with TRBJ2-1; 10 positions match TRBD1. V trimming: 2 bases; J trimming: 4 bases; junction bases outside the gene matches: 5. The CDR3 totals 16 residues. The germline gives CDR1 LGHDT, CDR2 YNNKEL (reference sequence). The CDR3 bases are TGTGCCAGCAGCCAAAGGGGACAGGGGATATACAATGAGCAGTTCTTC. Amino acids: CASSQRGQGIYNEQFF.

This clonotype was observed many times. This chain joins TRBV6-1 and TRBJ2-3; 8 bases match TRBD1. V trimming: 5 bases; J trimming: 6 bases; junction bases outside the gene matches: 4. The CDR3 length is 13 residues. Germline V gives CDR1 MNHNS, CDR2 SASEGT. The CDR3 loop reads CASSPWTGDTQYF. The CDR3 DNA follows: TGTGCCAGCAGTCCATGGACAGGGGATACGCAGTATTTT.

This clonotype was recorded many times. The J gene is TRBJ2-1, the V gene TRBV30; TRBD2 agrees at 8 bases. Germline CDR1 reads GTSNPN; CDR2 reads SVGIG (reference sequence). The CDR3 totals 14 residues. Trimming removed 1 base from V and 5 bases from J; junction bases left unmatched: 4. As DNA, the CDR3 is TGTGCCTGGAGTGCAATACTAGCGGACAATGAGCAGTTCTTC. Protein: CAWSAILADNEQFF. Full variable domain (outside the CDR3, taken from reference TRBV30 and TRBJ2-1): SQTIHQWPATLVQPVGSPLSLECTVEGTSNPNLYWYRQAAGRGLQLLFYSVGIGQISSEVPQNLSASRPQDRQFILSSKKLLLSDSGFYLCAWSAILADNEQFFGPGTRLTVL.

Many counts were recorded for this clonotype. The chain is built from TRBV27 and TRBJ1-1, with D hard to call. The CDR3 contains 12 residues. CDR1 is MNHEY, CDR2 SMNVEV, per germline (reference sequence). The germline V and J ends were trimmed by 5 bases and 5 bases, with 9 bases remaining between them. The DNA for the CDR3 is TGTGCCAGCAGTCAGAGAGGTACTGAAGCTTTCTTT. Its protein is CASSQRGTEAFF.

DNA for the CDR3: TGTGCCATCAGTGACCGGGGTGACGAGCAGTACTTC. This codes for CAISDRGDEQYF. The J gene is TRBJ2-7, the V gene TRBV10-3; D is possibly TRBD2 (5 bases). In germline, CDR1 is ENHRY, CDR2 SYGVKD. Trimming took 3 bases from V and 5 from J, leaving 8 bases between them. This CDR3 region has 12 residues.

This clonotype was counted many times. The V gene is TRBV18, the J gene TRBJ1-1, with no clear D. V gave up 3 bases and J gave up 4 bases, with 12 bases separating them. Germline-derived CDR1 and CDR2 are KGHSH and LQKENI. The CDR3 extends over 14 amino acids. Here the CDR3 reads CASSPAPGGTEAFF. The DNA for the CDR3 is TGTGCCAGCTCACCCGCACCGGGTGGCACTGAAGCTTTCTTT.

There are many counts of this clonotype. V is TRBV18 and J is TRBJ2-5, with D hard to call. V shed 3 bases and J shed 2 bases, with 13 bases lying between them. Germline-derived CDR1 and CDR2 are KGHSH and LQKENI. The length of the CDR3 is 15 residues. CDR3: CASSPFSRRQETQYF. CDR3 nucleotides: TGTGCCAGCTCACCCTTCTCTCGCCGGCAAGAGACCCAGTACTTC.

In this sample, this clonotype turned up a few times. The chain joins TRBV14 to TRBJ2-3; the match to TRBD1 covers 8 bases. Germline V gene data show CDR1 as SGHDN and CDR2 as FVKESK. V gave up 3 bases and J gave up 3 bases; unmatched junction bases: 8. This CDR3 has 16 amino acids. CDR3 residues: CASSQAGQGATDTQYF. CDR3 DNA: TGTGCCAGCAGCCAGGCCGGACAGGGAGCTACAGATACGCAGTATTTT.

This clonotype was detected ten times or more. This rearrangement joins TRBV7-6 to TRBJ2-2, with 9 positions matching TRBD1. J lost 4 bases, V lost 5 bases, and 5 bases had no gene match. CDR1 and CDR2 (germline): SGHVS, FNYEAQ. This CDR3 comprises 15 residues. This CDR3 is CASSQQGASTGELFF. CDR3 nucleotides: TGTGCCAGCAGCCAACAGGGGGCAAGCACCGGGGAGCTGTTTTTT.

The chain links TRBV5-4 to TRBJ1-2, with D possibly being TRBD1 (6 bases). V lost 2 bases and J 4 bases, leaving 15 bases between the germline ends. Germline CDR1 is SGHNT and CDR2 is YYREEE (reference sequence). This CDR3 contains 15 residues. The CDR3 loop reads CASSFDRSLAYGYTF. CDR3 bases: TGTGCCAGCAGCTTTGACAGGAGCTTGGCCTATGGCTACACCTTC. The variable domain in full, completed from reference TRBV5-4 and TRBJ1-2, reads ETGVTQSPTHLIKTRGQQVTLRCSSQSGHNTVSWYQQALGQGPQFIFQYYREEENGRGNFPPRFSGLQFPNYSSELNVNALELDDSALYLCASSFDRSLAYGYTFGSGTRLTVV.

The sample holds many counts of this clonotype. The gene calls are TRBV7-8 and TRBJ2-1; D remains unclear. This CDR3 comprises 14 residues. The germline gives CDR1 SGHVS, CDR2 FQNEAQ. V dropped 1 base and J dropped 8 bases, with 12 bases sitting between them. In DNA, the CDR3 is TGTGCCAGCAGCTTAGGGGCGGTAATCCATGAGCAGTTCTTC. Amino acid sequence: CASSLGAVIHEQFF. The full variable domain, in which reference TRBV7-8 and TRBJ2-1 provide the parts outside the CDR3, is GAGVSQSPRYKVAKRGQDVALRCDPISGHVSLFWYQQALGQGPEFLTYFQNEAQLDKSGLPSDRFFAERPEGSVSTLKIQRTQQEDSAVYLCASSLGAVIHEQFFGPGTRLTVL.

This clonotype was seen only a few times. J is TRBJ2-4 and V is TRBV6-6; no clear D. In germline, CDR1 is MNHNY, CDR2 SVGAGI (reference sequence). CDR3 size: 14 residues. Trimming removed 4 bases from V and 1 base from J, with 8 bases in between. This CDR3 reads CASSSLEAKNIQYF. The CDR3 nucleotides read TGTGCCAGCAGTTCGTTGGAGGCCAAAAACATTCAGTACTTC.

This clonotype was counted ten times or more. This chain uses TRBV7-2 with TRBJ2-1; 12 bases align to TRBD1. Germline-derived CDR1 and CDR2 are SGHTA and FQGNSA. The CDR3 totals 15 residues. The ends lost 1 base at V and 11 bases at J; junction bases unmatched: 6. The CDR3 region is CASSLGGTGGGKQFF. In DNA form, the CDR3 reads TGTGCCAGCAGCTTAGGCGGGACAGGGGGCGGGAAGCAGTTCTTC.

This clonotype was recorded many times. The V gene is TRBV6-5, the J gene TRBJ2-1; D might be TRBD2 (5 bases). The V gene's germline CDR1 is MNHEY and CDR2 SVGAGI. Trimming cost V 0 bases and J 5 bases, with 14 bases left between them. The CDR3 runs 16 residues. This CDR3 reads CASSYSDSSRNNEQFF. The CDR3 nucleotides read TGTGCCAGCAGTTACTCGGACTCCTCAAGAAACAATGAGCAGTTCTTC.

In this sample, this clonotype turned up many times. The chain employs TRBV20-1 and TRBJ2-4, with a tentative D call TRBD2 (6 bases). Germline lookup yields CDR1 DFQATT and CDR2 SNEGSKA (reference sequence). The CDR3 length is 13 residues. Trimming took off 4 bases at V and 8 bases at J, with 15 bases between the two ends. For the CDR3, the DNA is TGCAGTGCTACTACTCGGGGGAGCGACATTCAGTACTTC. Encoded protein: CSATTRGSDIQYF.

This clonotype has ten or more counts. The genes are TRBV7-3 and TRBJ1-1; D uncertain. CDR3 size: 13 residues. Germline CDR1 reads SGHTA; CDR2 reads FQGTGA. Trimming removed 5 bases at V and 6 bases at J, with 13 bases between. The chain's CDR3 is CASSIVGGSEAFF. Written as DNA, the CDR3 is TGTGCCAGCAGCATAGTAGGAGGCTCTGAAGCTTTCTTT.

The chain is built from TRBV5-1 and TRBJ2-5; TRBD1 matches at 7 bases. Germline values: CDR1 SGHRS, CDR2 YFSETQ. The V and J ends lost 5 bases and 1 base, in that order; junction bases with no gene match: 11. There are 16 residues in the CDR3. As DNA, the CDR3 is TGCGCCAGCAGGCCACATTACAGGGGCCTCCAAGAGACCCAGTACTTC. Translation: CASRPHYRGLQETQYF.

This clonotype was seen ten or more times. V gene TRBV12-3 or TRBV12-4 combines with J gene TRBJ1-3; D is unclear. The CDR3 sequence is 14 residues long. The ends were cut back, 3 bases at V and 7 bases at J, with 13 bases in the middle. Here the CDR3 reads CASSLWSEGNTIYF. The CDR3 DNA sequence: TGTGCCAGCAGTTTGTGGTCGGAGGGCAACACCATATATTTT.

In its sample, this clonotype was seen many times. The rearrangement links TRBV12-3 or TRBV12-4 to TRBJ2-6, with D hard to call. Trimming removed 3 bases from V and 0 bases from J, with 6 bases in between. The CDR3 sequence is 15 residues long. Written as DNA, the CDR3 is TGTGCCAGCAGTTTCGGCAGCTCTGGGGCCAACGTCCTGACTTTC. As protein: CASSFGSSGANVLTF.

This clonotype occurred many times. The rearrangement joins TRBV7-9 to TRBJ2-1; 13 bases line up with TRBD2. Germline lookup yields CDR1 SEHNR and CDR2 FQNEAQ (reference sequence). With 6 bases clipped from V and 9 bases from J, the junction kept 8 bases outside the gene matches. The CDR3 covers 15 residues. CDR3 amino acids: CASRALAGGPFEQFF. CDR3 nucleotide sequence: TGTGCCAGCAGAGCACTAGCGGGAGGGCCGTTTGAGCAGTTCTTC.

This rearrangement joins TRBV7-9 to TRBJ2-1, with D perhaps being TRBD1 or TRBD2 (5 bases each). Trimming shortened V by 8 bases and J by 3 bases, and 11 bases separated the two germline ends. There are 13 residues in the CDR3. CDR1 and CDR2 (germline): SEHNR, FQNEAQ (reference sequence). CDR3 in DNA: TGTGCCAGCGGGGGTACGCTCTACAATGAGCAGTTCTTC. Translated: CASGGTLYNEQFF.

In this sample, this clonotype turned up many times. The chain couples TRBV6-5 to TRBJ2-7; weak D call: TRBD2 (6 bases). The V gene's germline CDR1 is MNHEY and CDR2 SVGAGI. This CDR3 region has 17 residues. With 0 bases removed from V and 2 bases from J, the gap between germline ends came to 17 bases. Here the CDR3 DNA reads TGTGCCAGCAGTTACTCTTTCGGAGGGACTCCTGCCTACGAGCAGTACTTC. Translated, it gives CASSYSFGGTPAYEQYF.

The chain has TRBV4-1 and TRBJ2-7; TRBD2 aligns across 16 bases. Trimming cost V 4 bases and J 4 bases; bases outside gene matches: 4. CDR3 length: 16 amino acids. Per germline, CDR1 MGHRA and CDR2 YSYEKL. The CDR3 DNA is TGCGCCAGCAGCCGGGGACTAGCGGGAGGGGTATACGAGCAGTACTTC. Its translation: CASSRGLAGGVYEQYF.

At least ten counts were recorded for this clonotype. The chain is built from TRBV11-2 and TRBJ2-5; D possibly uses TRBD1 or TRBD2 (5 bases each). V gave up 4 bases and J gave up 4 bases, with 13 bases separating them. CDR3 length equals 14 residues. Germline-derived CDR1 and CDR2 are SGHAT and FQNNGV. CDR3 coding DNA: TGTGCCAGCAGCTCAACTAGGGGAGCAGAGACCCAGTACTTC. It yields the protein CASSSTRGAETQYF.

V is TRBV4-3 and J is TRBJ2-7, with 8 nucleotides matching TRBD2. CDR3 length equals 15 residues. Per germline, CDR1 LGHNA and CDR2 YSLEER. J gave up 1 base and V 3 bases, and 5 bases lay outside the gene matches. This CDR3 reads CASSHGLASSYEQYF. The CDR3 DNA reads TGCGCCAGCAGCCACGGACTAGCCAGTTCCTACGAGCAGTACTTC.

The sample holds many counts of this clonotype. This chain joins TRBV5-1 and TRBJ2-7; D unclear. This CDR3 has 14 amino acids. Trimming took off 0 bases at V and 2 bases at J, with 9 bases between the two ends. In germline, CDR1 is SGHRS, CDR2 YFSETQ. For the CDR3, the DNA is TGCGCCAGCAGCTTGGACAGTCTCGCCTACGAGCAGTACTTC. It encodes CASSLDSLAYEQYF.